The 26 T cell receptor beta chains listed next were all sequenced from one sample in a study of CD8 T cells in Susac syndrome (dated by TCRdb to the late 2010s). The library was made by the immunoSEQ multiplex PCR assay. RNA was extracted with the RNeasy kit and roughly 0.5 to 1 ug was reverse transcribed using random hexamers. Through fastp at Q25 and MiXCR, TCRdb rebuilt clones from the public reads, retaining in-frame beta chains. Every distinct CDR3 protein forms one entry, paired with its most common genes and DNA. The sample includes about 300,000 distinct CDR3 sequences, with about 88% observed a single time. Around 0.11% of the sample goes to the ten largest clones. Sequences were obtained from CD8+ T cells from PBMCs. Receptors were obtained from a human donor with multiple sclerosis.

The chain carries TRBV30 and TRBJ1-2; D gene uncertain. V lost 0 bases to trimming and J lost 10 bases, with 12 bases between them. Germline V gene data show CDR1 as GTSNPN and CDR2 as SVGIG (reference sequence). This CDR3 has 12 amino acids. The CDR3 coding sequence is TGTGCCTGGAGTGTCTACTCTGGTGACTACACCTTC. This encodes CAWSVYSGDYTF.

The chain joins TRBV7-9 to TRBJ2-2; weak D call: TRBD2 (5 bases). The CDR3 has 15 residues. Deletions cut 8 bases from V and 2 bases from J, with 15 bases between. Germline V gives CDR1 SEHNR, CDR2 FQNEAQ (reference sequence). DNA of the CDR3: TGTGCCAGCCATAGGCCTAGCCTAAACACCGGGGAGCTGTTTTTT. It is translated as CASHRPSLNTGELFF.

V is TRBV5-1 and J is TRBJ2-7, with D unclear. The CDR3 is made up of 12 amino acids. V lost 0 bases and J 6 bases, leaving 7 bases between the germline ends. Germline V gives CDR1 SGHRS, CDR2 YFSETQ. The CDR3 DNA reads as TGCGCCAGCAGCTTGGGCAACCTCGAGCAGTACTTC. It codes for CASSLGNLEQYF.

The chain joins TRBV28 to TRBJ2-7; 9 bases match TRBD2. Germline V gives CDR1 MDHEN, CDR2 SYDVKM. V lost 3 bases to trimming and J lost 0 bases; unmatched junction nucleotides: 3. The CDR3 sequence is 15 residues long. CDR3 residues: CASSLVAGVSYEQYF. CDR3 DNA: TGTGCCAGCAGTTTGGTAGCGGGGGTCTCCTACGAGCAGTACTTC.

The chain is built from TRBV20-1 and TRBJ2-7; TRBD2 matches 13 bases. J gave up 5 bases and V 2 bases, and 9 bases lay outside the gene matches. The CDR3 totals 16 residues. The germline CDR1 and CDR2 sequences are DFQATT and SNEGSKA (reference sequence). The CDR3 is CSARPLLAGGPDEQYF. CDR3 nucleotide sequence: TGCAGTGCTAGACCCTTACTAGCGGGAGGGCCGGACGAGCAGTACTTC.

The rearrangement joins TRBV10-3 to TRBJ2-7; 9 bases match TRBD2. This CDR3 spans 17 amino acids. Germline values: CDR1 ENHRY, CDR2 SYGVKD. The V and J ends lost 3 bases and 4 bases, in that order; junction bases with no gene match: 13. This chain's CDR3 is CAISDVVVAGVSYEQYF. The DNA for the CDR3 is TGTGCCATCAGTGATGTGGTCGTAGCGGGAGTAAGTTACGAGCAGTACTTC.

V and J are TRBV27 and TRBJ2-7; a weak D match, TRBD1 (6 bases). The CDR3 totals 16 residues. V shed 0 bases and J shed 0 bases, with 12 bases lying between them. From germline, CDR1 is MNHEY and CDR2 SMNVEV (reference sequence). The CDR3 sequence: CASSLSLGHSSYEQYF. CDR3 nucleotide sequence: TGTGCCAGCAGTTTATCTCTGGGACACAGCTCCTACGAGCAGTACTTC.

The chain employs TRBV4-1 and TRBJ2-3; D unresolved. CDR1 is MGHRA and CDR2 is YSYEKL in the germline V gene. The V end lost 4 bases, the J end lost 3 bases, and 8 bases lay between the germline ends. The CDR3 consists of 13 residues. CDR3: CASSPTVTDTQYF. DNA for the CDR3: TGCGCCAGCAGCCCGACTGTTACAGATACGCAGTATTTT.

V and J are TRBV6-1 and TRBJ1-2, with D possibly TRBD1 on 5 matching bases. CDR1 MNHNS and CDR2 SASEGT come from the germline V gene. The CDR3 covers 16 residues. The ends were cut back, 1 base at V and 2 bases at J, with 14 bases in the middle. CDR3 sequence (DNA): TGTGCCAGCAGTGAAGTCCCGGGACGAAGAAACTATGGCTACACCTTC. The encoded protein is CASSEVPGRRNYGYTF.

The gene calls are TRBV27 and TRBJ1-1; 7 bases are shared with TRBD1. CDR3 size: 12 residues. Trimming at V came to 5 bases and at J to 3 bases, leaving 0 bases not matched to a gene. Germline V gene sequence: CDR1 MNHEY, CDR2 SMNVEV (reference sequence). As DNA, the CDR3 is TGTGCCAGCAGTACAGGGGACACTGAAGCTTTCTTT. It specifies CASSTGDTEAFF.

The chain couples TRBV12-3 or TRBV12-4 to TRBJ2-7; possibly TRBD2 for D (6 bases). V was shortened by 6 bases and J by 0 bases, with 12 bases between the two germline ends. The CDR3 spans 14 residues. CDR3 nucleotides: TGTGCCAGCAGATTTGCGGGGAGCTCCTACGAGCAGTACTTC. It yields the protein CASRFAGSSYEQYF.

This clonotype turned up a few times. The junction departs from germline at one end; a sequencing error may be responsible. V is TRBV7-9 and J is TRBJ1-2; no clear D gene. The germline V gene has CDR1 SEHNR and CDR2 FQNEAQ (reference sequence). The CDR3 spans 14 residues. CDR3 coding DNA: TGTGCCAGCAGCTTAATTACCCGGGTCCTGGGCTACACCTTT. It specifies CASSLITRVLGYTF.

The rearrangement uses TRBV6-5 and TRBJ2-7, with D possibly being TRBD1 or TRBD2 (5 bases each). The germline V gene has CDR1 MNHEY and CDR2 SVGAGI. The CDR3 is 15 amino acids. Trimming took off 2 bases at V and 3 bases at J, with 14 bases between the two ends. CDR3 DNA: TGTGCCAGCAGTTACGGGGACCCAGTGGGCTACGAGCAGTACTTC. Translating it yields CASSYGDPVGYEQYF.

This chain connects TRBV7-9 to TRBJ2-3; weak D call: TRBD2 (6 bases). Deletions cut 8 bases from V and 4 bases from J, with 22 bases between. Germline CDR1 is SEHNR and CDR2 is FQNEAQ (reference sequence). The CDR3 contains 16 residues. The chain's CDR3 is CASDPLRAGPPDTQYF. The CDR3 DNA reads TGTGCCAGCGATCCCCTACGGGCGGGGCCACCAGATACGCAGTATTTT. Variable domain in full (rest from reference TRBV7-9 and TRBJ2-3): DTGVSQNPRHKITKRGQNVTFRCDPISEHNRLYWYRQTLGQGPEFLTYFQNEAQLEKSRLLSDRFSAERPKGSFSTLEIQRTEQGDSAMYLCASDPLRAGPPDTQYFGPGTRLTVL.

This sequence joins TRBV7-3 and TRBJ1-1; no reliable D call. V lost 2 bases, J lost 0 bases, and 13 bases lay in between. Germline CDR1 and CDR2: SGHTA and FQGTGA. The CDR3 extends over 16 amino acids. In nucleotides, the CDR3 is TGTGCCAGCAGCTTAGCGGCAGGACGGATGAACACTGAAGCTTTCTTT. It is translated as CASSLAAGRMNTEAFF. Complete variable domain (other parts from reference TRBV7-3 and TRBJ1-1): GAGVSQTPSNKVTEKGKYVELRCDPISGHTALYWYRQSLGQGPEFLIYFQGTGAADDSGLPNDRFFAVRPEGSVSTLKIQRTERGDSAVYLCASSLAAGRMNTEAFFGQGTRLTVV.

The chain employs TRBV30 and TRBJ2-3, with a tentative D call TRBD2 (6 bases). Germline CDR1 is GTSNPN and CDR2 is SVGIG (reference sequence). Trimming pared 1 base from V and 2 bases from J, leaving 10 bases between. The CDR3 extends over 14 amino acids. CDR3 DNA sequence: TGTGCCTGGAGTGCACTAGCAGCCACAGATACGCAGTATTTT. Its translation is CAWSALAATDTQYF.

The V and J genes are TRBV4-2 and TRBJ1-5, with D possibly matching TRBD1 (6 bases). Trimming left V 1 base short and J 11 bases short, with 18 bases between. The CDR3 spans 15 residues. The germline CDR1 and CDR2 sequences are LGHNA and YNFKEQ. CDR3 sequence reads: CASSQGRMERGAQHF. CDR3 nucleotide sequence: TGTGCCAGCAGCCAAGGACGGATGGAGAGGGGGGCCCAGCATTTT.

The genes are TRBV2 and TRBJ1-1, with TRBD1 matching over 8 bases. Germline lookup yields CDR1 SNHLY and CDR2 FYNNEI. The CDR3 spans 10 residues. With V trimmed by 10 bases and J by 5 bases, 0 bases remained unmatched. The CDR3 loop reads CANRGTEAFF. CDR3 nucleotides: TGTGCCAACAGGGGGACTGAAGCTTTCTTT.

This rearrangement joins TRBV5-1 to TRBJ2-7, with D possibly matching TRBD1 (6 bases). The V and J ends lost 1 base and 3 bases respectively, with 20 bases between them. This CDR3 spans 17 amino acids. Germline loops: CDR1 SGHRS, CDR2 YFSETQ. The CDR3 loop reads CASSLQKGTQFHYEQYF. The CDR3 coding sequence is TGCGCCAGCAGCTTGCAGAAGGGGACACAGTTCCACTACGAGCAGTACTTC. Supplemented by reference TRBV5-1 and TRBJ2-7, the full variable domain reads KAGVTQTPRYLIKTRGQQVTLSCSPISGHRSVSWYQQTPGQGLQFLFEYFSETQRNKGNFPGRFSGRQFSNSRSEMNVSTLELGDSALYLCASSLQKGTQFHYEQYFGPGTRLTVT.

This chain links TRBV27 with TRBJ1-4; the D gene is possibly TRBD1 (5 bases). Germline CDR1 is MNHEY and CDR2 is SMNVEV (reference sequence). This CDR3 has 18 residues. Trimming took off 4 bases at V and 2 bases at J, with 20 bases between the two ends. The CDR3: CASSSLNSDRGTNEKLFF. The CDR3 DNA follows: TGTGCCAGCAGTTCCCTGAACAGTGACCGGGGCACTAATGAAAAACTGTTTTTT.

This chain uses TRBV2 with TRBJ2-7; D may be TRBD1 or TRBD2 (5 bases each). Germline V gene sequence: CDR1 SNHLY, CDR2 FYNNEI. Trimming took off 6 bases at V and 1 base at J, with 13 bases between the two ends. The CDR3 runs 14 residues. The CDR3: CASRLEGESYEQYF. The CDR3, as DNA: TGTGCCAGCAGACTCGAAGGGGAGTCCTACGAGCAGTACTTC. Drawing the rest from reference TRBV2 and TRBJ2-7, the complete variable domain is EPEVTQTPSHQVTQMGQEVILRCVPISNHLYFYWYRQILGQKVEFLVSFYNNEISEKSEIFDDQFSVERPDGSNFTLKIRSTKLEDSAMYFCASRLEGESYEQYFGPGTRLTVT.

The chain couples TRBV12-5 to TRBJ1-5; 8 positions agree with TRBD1. V dropped 5 bases and J dropped 2; count of bases not matched to a gene: 8. This CDR3 spans 16 amino acids. CDR1 is LGHNT, CDR2 FRNRAP, per germline. The CDR3, as DNA: TGTGCTAGTGGTCTACGGATGGACAGGGGCAATCAGCCCCAGCATTTT. Amino acid sequence: CASGLRMDRGNQPQHF.

The CDR3 region is CASSSAGTPDEQFF. CDR3 bases: TGTGCCAGCAGCTCCGCCGGGACGCCCGATGAGCAGTTCTTC. This chain connects TRBV5-6 to TRBJ2-1, with D possibly being TRBD1 or TRBD2 (5 bases each). CDR1 and CDR2 from the germline V gene are SGHDT and YYEEEE. The V and J ends lost 3 bases and 8 bases respectively, with 15 bases between them. This CDR3 has 14 amino acids.

V and J are TRBV6-5 and TRBJ2-1, with D uncertain. The V gene's germline CDR1 is MNHEY and CDR2 SVGAGI. V was shortened by 5 bases and J by 6 bases, with 11 bases between the two germline ends. The CDR3 is 13 amino acids. DNA for the CDR3: TGTGCCAGCAGTGAGGAAGGGCCCAATGAGCAGTTCTTC. Translating it yields CASSEEGPNEQFF.

The chain has TRBV10-3 and TRBJ1-2, with D perhaps matching TRBD1 (5 bases). This CDR3 contains 13 residues. Between the trimmed V and J ends, which lost 5 bases and 6 bases, there was a span of 13 bases. Per germline, CDR1 ENHRY and CDR2 SYGVKD. The CDR3 DNA follows: TGTGCCATCAGTTCCTTCGACAGCAATGGCTACACCTTC. It encodes CAISSFDSNGYTF.

The chain carries TRBV11-2 and TRBJ2-1; D is perhaps TRBD2 (6 bases). Trimming pared 9 bases from V and 8 bases from J, leaving 23 bases between. Germline V gives CDR1 SGHAT, CDR2 FQNNGV. The CDR3 is 15 residues long. In DNA form, the CDR3 reads TGTGCCAGTCAAAGGGCCGGGGAGGTAAACGATGAGCAGTTCTTC. This sequence encodes CASQRAGEVNDEQFF.